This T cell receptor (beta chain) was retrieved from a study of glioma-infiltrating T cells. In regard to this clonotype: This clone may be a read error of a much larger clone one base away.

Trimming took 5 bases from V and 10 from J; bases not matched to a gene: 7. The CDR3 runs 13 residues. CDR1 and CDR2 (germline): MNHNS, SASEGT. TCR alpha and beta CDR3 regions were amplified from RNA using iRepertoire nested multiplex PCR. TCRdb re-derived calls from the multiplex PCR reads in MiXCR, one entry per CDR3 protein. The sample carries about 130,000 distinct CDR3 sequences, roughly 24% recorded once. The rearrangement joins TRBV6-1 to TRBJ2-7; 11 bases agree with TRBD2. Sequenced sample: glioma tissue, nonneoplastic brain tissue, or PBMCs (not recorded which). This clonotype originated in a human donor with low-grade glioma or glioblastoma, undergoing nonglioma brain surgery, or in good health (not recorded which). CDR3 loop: CASSTSGRADQYF. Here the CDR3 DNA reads TGTGCCAGCAGTACTAGCGGGAGAGCTGATCAGTACTTC.